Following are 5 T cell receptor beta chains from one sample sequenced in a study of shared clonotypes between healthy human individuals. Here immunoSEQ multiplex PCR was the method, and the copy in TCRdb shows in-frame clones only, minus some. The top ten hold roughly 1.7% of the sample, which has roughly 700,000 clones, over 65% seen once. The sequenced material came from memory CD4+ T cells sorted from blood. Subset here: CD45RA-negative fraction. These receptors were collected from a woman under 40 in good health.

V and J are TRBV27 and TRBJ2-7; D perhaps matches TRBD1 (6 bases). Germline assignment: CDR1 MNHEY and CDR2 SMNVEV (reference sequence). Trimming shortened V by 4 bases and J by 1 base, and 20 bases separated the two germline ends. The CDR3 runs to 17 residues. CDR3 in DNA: TGTGCCAGCAGTTCCACAATACCGGGACATCGGTCCTACGAGCAGTACTTC. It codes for CASSSTIPGHRSYEQYF.

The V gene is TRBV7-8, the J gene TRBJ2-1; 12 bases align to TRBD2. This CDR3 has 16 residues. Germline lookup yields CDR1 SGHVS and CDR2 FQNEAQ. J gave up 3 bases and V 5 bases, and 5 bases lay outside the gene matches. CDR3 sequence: CASSPRGLAGYNEQFF. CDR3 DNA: TGTGCCAGCAGCCCACGGGGACTAGCGGGCTACAATGAGCAGTTCTTC.

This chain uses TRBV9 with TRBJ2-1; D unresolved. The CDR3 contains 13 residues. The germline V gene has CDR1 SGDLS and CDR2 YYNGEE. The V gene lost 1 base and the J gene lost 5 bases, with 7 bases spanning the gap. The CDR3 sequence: CASSVYWDNEQFF. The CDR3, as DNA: TGTGCCAGCAGCGTATATTGGGACAATGAGCAGTTCTTC.

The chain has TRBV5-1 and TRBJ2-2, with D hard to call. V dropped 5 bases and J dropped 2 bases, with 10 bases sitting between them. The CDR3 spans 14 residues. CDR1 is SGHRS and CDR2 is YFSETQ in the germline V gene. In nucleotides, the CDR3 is TGCGCCAGCAGGACAACTATTAACACCGGGGAGCTGTTTTTT. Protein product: CASRTTINTGELFF. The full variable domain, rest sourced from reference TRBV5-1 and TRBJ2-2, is KAGVTQTPRYLIKTRGQQVTLSCSPISGHRSVSWYQQTPGQGLQFLFEYFSETQRNKGNFPGRFSGRQFSNSRSEMNVSTLELGDSALYLCASRTTINTGELFFGEGSRLTVL.

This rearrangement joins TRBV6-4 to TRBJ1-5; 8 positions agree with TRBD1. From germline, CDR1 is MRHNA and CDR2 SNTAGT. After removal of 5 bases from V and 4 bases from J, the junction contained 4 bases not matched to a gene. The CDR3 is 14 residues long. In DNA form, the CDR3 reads TGTGCCAGCAGTCCCGGGACAGGAAATCAGCCCCAGCATTTT. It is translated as CASSPGTGNQPQHF.